These 16 T cell receptor beta chains were sequenced from one sample in a study of blood T cell repertoires in COVID-19. Using immunoSEQ multiplex PCR, the repertoire was profiled, and TCRdb retains in-frame clones only, with some absent. Altogether approximately 250,000 clones are present, approximately 89% being singletons, with the ten largest covering about 2.3%. Sequencing was carried out using PBMCs or T cells enriched from blood (not recorded which). These receptors were taken from a woman aged 40 to 55 with acute COVID-19.

The CDR3 nucleotides read TGTGCCACCAGGGACAGCGTGAACACTGAAGCTTTCTTT. Its protein is CATRDSVNTEAFF. The chain has TRBV24-1 and TRBJ1-1, with D possibly TRBD1 on 6 matching bases. The CDR3 is 13 residues long. Trimming stripped 7 bases from V and 0 bases from J, with 8 bases between. CDR1 is KGHDR and CDR2 is SFDVKD in the germline V gene.

The chain uses TRBV7-5 and TRBJ2-2; TRBD2, as called in the table, went unchecked against the DNA. TRBV7-5 is deemed a pseudogene. The length of the CDR3 is 17 residues. The CDR3 DNA reads as TGTGCCAGAAGCGCCCCCGGGACTAGCGGGGATGGCGGGGAGCTGTTTTTT. Translating it yields CARSAPGTSGDGGELFF.

V usage is TRBV19 and J usage is TRBJ2-1; D gene ambiguous. V gave up 3 bases and J gave up 10 bases, with 4 bases separating them. The CDR3 is made up of 10 amino acids. The germline gives CDR1 LNHDA, CDR2 SQIVND (reference sequence). This CDR3 reads CASSMGEQFF. The DNA for the CDR3 is TGTGCCAGTAGTATGGGCGAGCAGTTCTTC.

This chain joins TRBV6-2 or TRBV6-3 and TRBJ1-1, with D tentatively TRBD1 (5 bases). In germline, CDR1 is MNHEY, CDR2 SVGEGT. CDR3 length equals 16 residues. V was pared by 5 bases and J by 2 bases, with 18 bases between. The CDR3, as DNA: TGTGCCAGCAGTCCGCTGGGTATAGGGGAAAACACTGAAGCTTTCTTT. Translating it yields CASSPLGIGENTEAFF.

This chain connects TRBV6-1 to TRBJ2-5, with no clear D. Trimming left V 0 bases short and J 7 bases short, with 12 bases between. From germline, CDR1 is MNHNS and CDR2 SASEGT. The CDR3 spans 14 residues. The CDR3 protein is CASSEAGRLGTQYF. CDR3 coding DNA: TGTGCCAGCAGTGAAGCGGGCAGGTTGGGGACCCAGTACTTC.

This clone was detected only once. The chain is built from TRBV7-2 and TRBJ2-3, with 8 bases aligning to TRBD2. Germline CDR1 SGHTA, CDR2 FQGNSA. Germline trimming cut 7 bases from V and 6 bases from J; bases unmatched to any gene: 15. This CDR3 is built from 16 residues. The CDR3 DNA is TGTGCCAGCACCATCCGGGGGGGGCCCCATCAGGATACGCAGTATTTT. Amino acids: CASTIRGGPHQDTQYF.

J is TRBJ1-4 and V is TRBV19; D is uncertain. The CDR3 has 12 amino acids. Trimming removed 5 bases at V and 10 bases at J, with 11 bases between. Germline CDR1 LNHDA, CDR2 SQIVND (reference sequence). CDR3 sequence (DNA): TGTGCCAGTAGTCCTAATGCAGGAAAACTGTTTTTT. This encodes CASSPNAGKLFF.

This chain connects TRBV10-1 to TRBJ1-3; 7 bases are a match to TRBD1. V lost 6 bases to trimming and J lost 0 bases; unmatched junction nucleotides: 5. CDR1 and CDR2 (germline): WNHNN, SYGVQD (reference sequence). The CDR3 totals 15 residues. The CDR3 protein is CASSARTGSGNTIYF. In DNA, the CDR3 is TGCGCCAGCAGCGCCCGGACAGGCTCTGGAAACACCATATATTTT.

The V gene is TRBV27, the J gene TRBJ1-2, with a possible D match to TRBD1 (6 bases). Germline V lookup: CDR1 MNHEY, CDR2 SMNVEV (reference sequence). CDR3 length: 14 amino acids. Between the trimmed V and J ends, which lost 5 bases and 7 bases, there was a span of 17 bases. In DNA, the CDR3 is TGTGCCAGCAGTCCTTTCCCCCGGGGGGCTGGCTACACCTTC. As protein: CASSPFPRGAGYTF.

The genes are TRBV2 and TRBJ2-1, with TRBD1 matching over 7 bases. CDR1 and CDR2 from the germline V gene are SNHLY and FYNNEI. Germline trimming cut 8 bases from V and 0 bases from J; bases unmatched to any gene: 7. The CDR3 extends over 15 amino acids. For the CDR3, the DNA is TGTGCCAGCTCAGCGACAGGGAGCTCCTACAATGAGCAGTTCTTC. Protein sequence: CASSATGSSYNEQFF.

The rearrangement joins TRBV11-2 to TRBJ1-4; 11 bases agree with TRBD1. CDR1 is SGHAT, CDR2 FQNNGV, per germline. V shed 5 bases and J 8 bases; nucleotides not matched to a gene: 10. The CDR3 contains 16 residues. In DNA form, the CDR3 reads TGTGCCAGCAGCATTAACCGGGACAGGGGGTGGGAAAAACTGTTTTTT. It specifies CASSINRDRGWEKLFF.

The CDR3 sequence is CAWSMWTGLVSTEAFF. CDR3 in DNA: TGTGCCTGGAGTATGTGGACAGGGTTAGTTTCCACTGAAGCTTTCTTT. This sequence joins TRBV30 and TRBJ1-1; 8 bases are a match to TRBD1. This CDR3 is 16 amino acids long. The V and J ends lost 2 bases and 4 bases, in that order; junction bases with no gene match: 12. Germline assignment: CDR1 GTSNPN and CDR2 SVGIG (reference sequence).

This clone has just one count. CDR3 sequence reads: CASSPGTGGETEAFF. The CDR3 coding sequence is TGTGCCAGCTCACCAGGGACAGGGGGCGAGACTGAAGCTTTCTTT. The J gene is TRBJ1-1, the V gene TRBV18, with 12 bases matching TRBD1. Trimming at V came to 2 bases and at J to 5 bases, leaving 3 bases not matched to a gene. The CDR3 consists of 15 residues. Per germline, CDR1 KGHSH and CDR2 LQKENI.

This chain joins TRBV6-5 and TRBJ2-7; D uncertain. V lost 6 bases and J lost 7, with 10 bases in between. Germline V gene data show CDR1 as MNHEY and CDR2 as SVGAGI. The CDR3 consists of 11 residues. The DNA of the CDR3 is TGTGCCAGCAGACATACCTGGGAGCAGTACTTC. Encoded protein: CASRHTWEQYF.

The rearrangement uses TRBV19 and TRBJ1-4; 9 bases line up with TRBD1. The germline V gene encodes CDR1 LNHDA and CDR2 SQIVND (reference sequence). The V gene end was trimmed by 1 base and the J gene end by 10 bases; junction bases not matched to a gene: 10. This CDR3 comprises 16 residues. The CDR3 bases are TGTGCCAGTAGTATAGGACTACAGGGGGCGCAGGTAAAACTGTTTTTT. Amino acid sequence: CASSIGLQGAQVKLFF.

This chain connects TRBV19 to TRBJ2-3, with TRBD2 identical over 8 bases. The CDR3 is made up of 14 amino acids. Germline V gives CDR1 LNHDA, CDR2 SQIVND (reference sequence). The trim removed 7 bases at V and 0 bases at J, leaving 3 bases unmatched. DNA of the CDR3: TGTGCCAGTAATGCGGGGGGTAGCACAGATACGCAGTATTTT. Its translation is CASNAGGSTDTQYF.